The T cell receptor beta chain under discussion was sequenced for a study of regulatory T cells in long-lasting Graves disease. Turning to the study itself: Graves' patients (newly diagnosed) had been on antithyroid drugs under 3 months.

Libraries of TCR beta came from iRepertoire HTBI primers plus Arm-PCR of CDR3 regions. TCRdb analysed the multiplex PCR reads with MiXCR anew, one entry per CDR3 protein. The sample lists about 520,000 distinct CDR3 sequences, 12% occurring once. The CDR3 covers 13 residues. In germline, CDR1 is SGHRS, CDR2 YFSETQ. V was cut by 6 bases and J by 1 base, with 11 bases left in between. Regarding time point: newly diagnosed GD, antithyroid drugs for less than 3 months. The authors made the TCR library using RNA they extracted from PBMCs. There are many counts of this clonotype. The sample was also linked to a second study, of T cells in Graves' hyperthyroidism and ophthalmopathy. That work states: In the analysis, a 13 V-J model separated ophthalmopathy from stable hyperthyroidism.

The receptor comes from a woman between 25 and 40 years old with Graves disease. The chain has TRBV5-1 and TRBJ2-7, with D tentatively TRBD2 (5 bases). The sample here was peripheral blood mononuclear cells (PBMCs), taken at new diagnosis, from a patient treated with antithyroid drugs. Here the CDR3 reads CASTSGRSYEQYF. The CDR3, as DNA: TGCGCCAGCACCTCGGGAAGGTCCTACGAGCAGTACTTC.